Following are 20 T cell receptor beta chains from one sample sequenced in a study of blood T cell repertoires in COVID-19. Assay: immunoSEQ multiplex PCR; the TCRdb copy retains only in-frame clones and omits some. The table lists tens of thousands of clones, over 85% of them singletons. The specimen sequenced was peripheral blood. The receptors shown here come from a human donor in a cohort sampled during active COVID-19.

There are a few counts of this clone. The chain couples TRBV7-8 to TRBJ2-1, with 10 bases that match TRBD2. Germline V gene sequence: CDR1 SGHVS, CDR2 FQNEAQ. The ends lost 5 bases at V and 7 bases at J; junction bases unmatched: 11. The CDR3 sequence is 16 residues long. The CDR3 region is CASSQESGRAGNEQFF. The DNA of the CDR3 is TGTGCCAGCAGCCAAGAAAGCGGGAGGGCCGGGAATGAGCAGTTCTTC.

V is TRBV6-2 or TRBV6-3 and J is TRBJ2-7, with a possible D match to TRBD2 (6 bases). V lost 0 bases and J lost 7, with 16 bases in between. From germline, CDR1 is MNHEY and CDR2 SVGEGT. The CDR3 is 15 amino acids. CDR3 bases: TGTGCCAGCAGTTACTCAGGGTATCCCCGGGAGGAGCAGTACTTC. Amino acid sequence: CASSYSGYPREEQYF.

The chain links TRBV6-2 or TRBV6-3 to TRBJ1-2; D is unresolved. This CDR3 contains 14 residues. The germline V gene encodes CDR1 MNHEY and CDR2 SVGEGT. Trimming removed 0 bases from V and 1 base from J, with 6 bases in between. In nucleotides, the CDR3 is TGTGCCAGCAGTTACTCGATCGGTAACTATGGCTACACCTTC. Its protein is CASSYSIGNYGYTF.

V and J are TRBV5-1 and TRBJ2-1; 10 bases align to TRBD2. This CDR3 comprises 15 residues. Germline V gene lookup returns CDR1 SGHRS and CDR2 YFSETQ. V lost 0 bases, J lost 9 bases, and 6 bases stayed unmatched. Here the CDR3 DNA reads TGCGCCAGCAGCTTGGTGTTGGTAGCGGGAGGTGAGCAGTTCTTC. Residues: CASSLVLVAGGEQFF.

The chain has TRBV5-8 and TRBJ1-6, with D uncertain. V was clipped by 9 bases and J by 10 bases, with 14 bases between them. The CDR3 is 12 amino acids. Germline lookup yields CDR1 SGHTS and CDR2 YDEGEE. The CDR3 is CATRLSGSPLHF. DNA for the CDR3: TGTGCCACCCGACTGTCGGGGTCACCCCTCCACTTT.

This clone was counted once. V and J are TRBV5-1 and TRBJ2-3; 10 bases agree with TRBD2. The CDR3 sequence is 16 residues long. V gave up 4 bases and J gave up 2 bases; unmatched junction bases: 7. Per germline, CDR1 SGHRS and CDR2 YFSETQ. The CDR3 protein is CASSPRTSGATDTQYF. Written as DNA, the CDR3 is TGCGCCAGCAGCCCGAGGACTAGCGGAGCCACAGATACGCAGTATTTT.

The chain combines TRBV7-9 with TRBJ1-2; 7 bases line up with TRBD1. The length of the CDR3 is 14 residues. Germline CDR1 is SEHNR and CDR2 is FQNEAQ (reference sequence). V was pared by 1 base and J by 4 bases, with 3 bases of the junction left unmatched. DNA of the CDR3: TGTGCCAGCAGCTTAGGACAGGGCTTCTATGGCTACACCTTC. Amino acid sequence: CASSLGQGFYGYTF.

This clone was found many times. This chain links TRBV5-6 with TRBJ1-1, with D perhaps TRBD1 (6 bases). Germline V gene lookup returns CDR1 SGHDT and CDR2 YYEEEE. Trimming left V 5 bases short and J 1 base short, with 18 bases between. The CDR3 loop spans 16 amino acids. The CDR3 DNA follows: TGTGCCAGCAGGACGGCCCCAGGGGATTGGAACACTGAAGCTTTCTTT. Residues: CASRTAPGDWNTEAFF.

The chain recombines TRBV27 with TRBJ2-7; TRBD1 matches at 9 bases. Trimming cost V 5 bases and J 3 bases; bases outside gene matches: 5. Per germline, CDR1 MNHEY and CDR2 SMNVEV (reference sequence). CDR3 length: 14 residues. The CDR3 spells CASSIGTGFYEQYF. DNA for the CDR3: TGTGCCAGCAGTATCGGGACAGGGTTCTACGAGCAGTACTTC.

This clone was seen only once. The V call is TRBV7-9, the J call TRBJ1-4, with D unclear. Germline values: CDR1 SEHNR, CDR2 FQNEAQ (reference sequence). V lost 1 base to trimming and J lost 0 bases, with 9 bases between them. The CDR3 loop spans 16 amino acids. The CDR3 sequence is CASSLGESSTNEKLFF. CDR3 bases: TGTGCCAGCAGCTTAGGTGAAAGCTCAACTAATGAAAAACTGTTTTTT.

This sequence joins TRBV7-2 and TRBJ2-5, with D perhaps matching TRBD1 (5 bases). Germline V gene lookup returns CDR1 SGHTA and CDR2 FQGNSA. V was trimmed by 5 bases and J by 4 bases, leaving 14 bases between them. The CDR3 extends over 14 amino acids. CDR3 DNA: TGTGCCAGCAGCGCCCATCAGGGTGGAGAGACCCAGTACTTC. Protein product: CASSAHQGGETQYF.

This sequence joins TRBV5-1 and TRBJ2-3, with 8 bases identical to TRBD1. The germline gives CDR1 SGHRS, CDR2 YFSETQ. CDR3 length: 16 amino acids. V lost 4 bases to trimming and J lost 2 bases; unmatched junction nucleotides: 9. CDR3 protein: CASSTGQATLTDTQYF. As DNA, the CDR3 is TGCGCCAGCAGCACGGGACAGGCCACTCTCACAGATACGCAGTATTTT.

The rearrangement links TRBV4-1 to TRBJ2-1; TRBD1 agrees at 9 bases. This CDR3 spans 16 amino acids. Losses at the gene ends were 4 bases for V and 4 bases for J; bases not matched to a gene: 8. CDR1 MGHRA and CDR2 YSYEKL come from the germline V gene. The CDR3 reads CASSRTTGGGYNEQFF. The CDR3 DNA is TGCGCCAGCAGCCGAACGACAGGGGGAGGGTACAATGAGCAGTTCTTC.

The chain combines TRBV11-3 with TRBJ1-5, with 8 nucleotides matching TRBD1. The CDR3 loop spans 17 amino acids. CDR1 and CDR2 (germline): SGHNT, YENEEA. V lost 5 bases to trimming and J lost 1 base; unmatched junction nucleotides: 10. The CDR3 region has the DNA TGTGCCAGCAGCCCACATGACAGGGGTTTCAGCAATCAGCCCCAGCATTTT. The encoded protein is CASSPHDRGFSNQPQHF.

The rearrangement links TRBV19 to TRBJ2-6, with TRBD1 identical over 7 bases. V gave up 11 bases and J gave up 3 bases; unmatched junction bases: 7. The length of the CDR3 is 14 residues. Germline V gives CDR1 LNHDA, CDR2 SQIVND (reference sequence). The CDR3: CASTGLFGANVLTF. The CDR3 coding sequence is TGTGCCTCGACAGGGCTATTTGGGGCCAACGTCCTGACTTTC. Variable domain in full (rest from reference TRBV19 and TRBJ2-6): DGGITQSPKYLFRKEGQNVTLSCEQNLNHDAMYWYRQDPGQGLRLIYYSQIVNDFQKGDIAEGYSVSREKKESFPLTVTSAQKNPTAFYLCASTGLFGANVLTFGAGSRLTVL.

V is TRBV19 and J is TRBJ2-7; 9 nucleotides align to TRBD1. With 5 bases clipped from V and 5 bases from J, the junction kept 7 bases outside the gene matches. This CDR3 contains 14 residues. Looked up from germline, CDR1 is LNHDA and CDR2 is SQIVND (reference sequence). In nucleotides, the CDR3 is TGTGCCAGTAGTCAGGGACAGGGCCGCCACGAGCAGTACTTC. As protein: CASSQGQGRHEQYF.

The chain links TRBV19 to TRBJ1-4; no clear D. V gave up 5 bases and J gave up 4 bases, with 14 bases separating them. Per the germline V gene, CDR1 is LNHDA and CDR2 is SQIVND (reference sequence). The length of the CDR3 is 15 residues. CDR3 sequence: CASSATIAYNEKLFF. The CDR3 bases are TGTGCCAGTAGTGCAACTATTGCCTATAATGAAAAACTGTTTTTT.

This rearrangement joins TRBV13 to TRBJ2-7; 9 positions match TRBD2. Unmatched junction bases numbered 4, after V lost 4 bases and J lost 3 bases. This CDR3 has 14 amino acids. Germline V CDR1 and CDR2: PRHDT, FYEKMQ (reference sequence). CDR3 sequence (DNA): TGTGCCAGCAGCTCCGGGACTAGCAGCTACGAGCAGTACTTC. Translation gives CASSSGTSSYEQYF.

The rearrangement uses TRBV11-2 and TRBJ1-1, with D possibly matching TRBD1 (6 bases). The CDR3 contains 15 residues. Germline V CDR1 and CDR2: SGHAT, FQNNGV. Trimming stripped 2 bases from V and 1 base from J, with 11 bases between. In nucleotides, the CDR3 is TGTGCCAGCAGCTTACTGGGGGGGGCGAACACTGAAGCTTTCTTT. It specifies CASSLLGGANTEAFF.

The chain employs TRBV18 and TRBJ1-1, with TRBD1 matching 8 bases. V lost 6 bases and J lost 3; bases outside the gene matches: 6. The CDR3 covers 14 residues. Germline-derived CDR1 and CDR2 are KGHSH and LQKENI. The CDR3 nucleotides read TGTGCCAGCTCCCTATCGGACAGGGACACTGAAGCTTTCTTT. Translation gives CASSLSDRDTEAFF.